The text below deals with one T cell receptor (beta chain). Its antigen is not identified. This specimen comes from a study of CXCR3-negative and CXCR3-positive naive CD8 T cells. Broader study findings: Fresh PBMCs were used in most assays, and CXCR3 expression partially decreased after cryopreservation. The TRBV-TRBJ usage of naive CXCR3-negative and CXCR3-positive cells was similar, but that of memory cells differed.

The CDR3 has 13 amino acids. CDR1 and CDR2 from the germline V gene are SQVTM and ANQGSEA. The authors made the TRB cDNA libraries by 5' RACE using UMI labels. TCRdb re-called the 5' RACE reads; every CDR3 protein appears as one record, without DNA. The sample totals 7,000 to 8,000 distinct CDR3 sequences. V and J are TRBV29-1 and TRBJ2-7; absent DNA, TCRdb's TRBD2 call cannot be checked. Input material: naive CXCR3- CD8+ T cells from blood. Regarding subset: CD45RO-CCR7+CD27+CD95- naive CD8+ T cells lacking CXCR3 (TNR3-). This TCR came from a human donor in good health. Some clones in this sample may be carry-over from other donors' samples. CDR3 sequence: CSVTNRGSYEQYF.